The next 24 T cell receptor beta chains were all read from a single sample in a study of human T cells and chemical hapten exposure. Regarding time point: pre-sensitization, week 0. The sample's treatment: therapeutic diphenylcyclopropenone sensitization with weekly scalp DPC. TCRdb itself ran the RACE reads through MiXCR, one entry per CDR3 protein. The sample has fewer than 300,000 distinct CDR3 sequences, just under 8% seen once. The sample here was whole blood, taken in connection with sensitization to the hapten diphenylcyclopropenone (DPC). The source of these receptors is a man younger than 35 with alopecia areata. Some clones in this sample may be carry-over from other donors' samples.

This clonotype was observed a handful of times. This chain connects TRBV7-9 to TRBJ1-5; weak D call: TRBD1 (5 bases). The CDR3 consists of 14 residues. The germline V gene has CDR1 SEHNR and CDR2 FQNEAQ (reference sequence). V was pared by 4 bases and J by 0 bases, with 7 bases between. The CDR3 loop reads CASSSDSSNQPQHF. Written as DNA, the CDR3 is TGTGCCAGCAGCTCCGACAGTAGCAATCAGCCCCAGCATTTT.

In regard to this clonotype: Relative to the germline gene, one junction end is altered; a read error may explain this. The V and J genes are TRBV12-3 or TRBV12-4 and TRBJ2-1; D call uncertain. This CDR3 is 17 amino acids long. CDR3 in amino acids: CASSPYLAVRSYNEHFF. CDR3 nucleotide sequence: TGTGCCAGCAGTCCTTATCTGGCGGTCCGCTCCTACAATGAGCATTTCTTC.

The V and J genes are TRBV6-2 or TRBV6-3 and TRBJ2-7; D not resolved. CDR3 length: 15 amino acids. Germline CDR1 MNHEY, CDR2 SVGEGT. Trimming cost V 2 bases and J 0 bases, with 11 bases left between them. CDR3 amino acids: CASSYEPGASYEQYV. The DNA of the CDR3 is TGTGCCAGCAGTTACGAGCCAGGCGCCTCCTACGAGCAGTACGTC.

The chain recombines TRBV20-1 with TRBJ1-2; TRBD1 is a possible D gene (6 bases). This CDR3 is 12 amino acids long. Trimming cost V 0 bases and J 10 bases, with 12 bases left between them. Germline V gene data show CDR1 as DFQATT and CDR2 as SNEGSKA (reference sequence). CDR3 amino acids: CSARDYRDLYTF. CDR3 nucleotides: TGCAGTGCTAGAGATTACAGGGATCTCTACACCTTC.

This clonotype was counted at least ten times. The gene calls are TRBV29-1 and TRBJ1-1; no reliable D call. The CDR3 contains 10 residues. Trimming left V 4 bases short and J 4 bases short, with 4 bases between. Germline V gives CDR1 SQVTM, CDR2 ANQGSEA. The CDR3 is CSVGGTEAFF. CDR3 bases: TGCAGCGTTGGAGGCACTGAAGCTTTCTTT.

The chain joins TRBV7-8 to TRBJ1-2; tentative D call: TRBD1 (6 bases). The CDR3 consists of 13 residues. Trimming pared 5 bases from V and 4 bases from J, leaving 11 bases between. Germline CDR1 is SGHVS and CDR2 is FQNEAQ. CDR3 nucleotides: TGTGCCAGCAGCGCCGACAGGACCTATGGCTACACCTTC. Translating gives CASSADRTYGYTF. Combining the CDR3 with reference TRBV7-8 and TRBJ1-2 gives the whole variable domain GAGVSQSPRYKVAKRGQDVALRCDPISGHVSLFWYQQALGQGPEFLTYFQNEAQLDKSGLPSDRFFAERPEGSVSTLKIQRTQQEDSAVYLCASSADRTYGYTFGSGTRLTVV.

This clonotype showed up many times. This rearrangement joins TRBV28 to TRBJ1-5; tentative D call: TRBD1 (5 bases). Germline V gives CDR1 MDHEN, CDR2 SYDVKM. V was shortened by 2 bases and J by 3 bases, with 14 bases between the two germline ends. This CDR3 is built from 16 residues. This chain's CDR3 is CASSLTAGFTNQPQHF. CDR3 in DNA: TGTGCCAGCAGTTTAACGGCAGGGTTTACCAATCAGCCCCAGCATTTT.

The genes are TRBV9 and TRBJ2-2, with 8 bases lining up with TRBD2. Germline lookup yields CDR1 SGDLS and CDR2 YYNGEE. The CDR3 spans 15 residues. The J segment lost 5 bases and the V segment lost 0 bases, leaving 3 bases of the junction unmatched. The CDR3 sequence: CASSVAASGTGELFF. CDR3 coding DNA: TGTGCCAGCAGCGTAGCGGCTAGCGGGACCGGGGAGCTGTTTTTT.

The chain combines TRBV14 with TRBJ2-1; 8 bases agree with TRBD2. CDR3 length equals 16 residues. Germline-derived CDR1 and CDR2 are SGHDN and FVKESK. V was clipped by 1 base and J by 7 bases; unmatched bases: 9. In DNA, the CDR3 is TGTGCCAGCAGCCAAGTGAGCGGGGGCCCGGGGAATGAGCAGTTCTTC. Translating it yields CASSQVSGGPGNEQFF.

The V call is TRBV6-2 or TRBV6-3, the J call TRBJ2-3; TRBD1 might be the D (6 bases). CDR3 length: 15 amino acids. V lost 4 bases to trimming and J lost 2 bases, with 13 bases between them. Germline assignment: CDR1 MNHEY and CDR2 SVGEGT. The CDR3 sequence: CASSSYRDVTDTQYF. The CDR3 DNA reads TGTGCCAGCAGTTCATACAGGGACGTCACAGATACGCAGTATTTT.

This clonotype has at least ten counts. The V and J genes are TRBV7-2 and TRBJ2-6; TRBD1 might be the D (7 bases). Trimming shortened V by 5 bases and J by 4 bases, and 15 bases separated the two germline ends. This CDR3 has 16 residues. Germline V gene sequence: CDR1 SGHTA, CDR2 FQGNSA. The CDR3 region is CASSPQGGAGANVLTF. The CDR3 DNA reads TGTGCCAGCAGCCCCCAGGGGGGAGCCGGGGCCAACGTCCTGACTTTC.

The J gene is TRBJ2-1, the V gene TRBV7-3; perhaps TRBD1 as D (6 bases). The CDR3 runs to 14 residues. V dropped 3 bases and J dropped 9 bases, with 15 bases sitting between them. Germline V lookup: CDR1 SGHTA, CDR2 FQGTGA. CDR3 loop: CASSLSQGRGEQFF. The CDR3 coding sequence is TGTGCCAGCAGCTTGTCGCAGGGCAGGGGTGAGCAGTTCTTC.

This clonotype has a handful of counts. The chain employs TRBV11-2 and TRBJ2-5, with a possible D match to TRBD1 (6 bases). Trimming cost V 0 bases and J 5 bases, with 10 bases left between them. This CDR3 region has 14 residues. CDR1 is SGHAT and CDR2 is FQNNGV in the germline V gene. The CDR3 spells CASSLEGHPETQYF. The CDR3 DNA follows: TGTGCCAGCAGCTTAGAGGGACATCCGGAGACCCAGTACTTC.

This clonotype has a count of ten or more. The chain has TRBV7-9 and TRBJ2-4; 9 nucleotides agree with TRBD1. With 5 bases clipped from V and 3 bases from J, the junction kept 5 bases outside the gene matches. The germline CDR1 and CDR2 sequences are SEHNR and FQNEAQ (reference sequence). This CDR3 spans 15 amino acids. The CDR3 DNA follows: TGTGCCAGCAGCCTCTGGGACAGGGACAAAAACATTCAGTACTTC. It yields the protein CASSLWDRDKNIQYF.

The gene calls are TRBV19 and TRBJ1-2; D not certain. V lost 4 bases, J lost 3 bases, and 15 bases lay in between. The CDR3 runs 15 residues. Germline lookup yields CDR1 LNHDA and CDR2 SQIVND (reference sequence). The DNA for the CDR3 is TGTGCCAGTAGTAAGCCCCTAACAAAGGACTATGGCTACACCTTC. Translation: CASSKPLTKDYGYTF.

This clonotype has just a few counts. The gene calls are TRBV11-2 and TRBJ1-2, with D uncertain. In germline, CDR1 is SGHAT, CDR2 FQNNGV. V was trimmed by 4 bases and J by 5 bases, leaving 11 bases between them. The CDR3 is 13 residues long. For the CDR3, the DNA is TGTGCCAGCAGCTACGCCGGACTGTATGGCTACACCTTC. It encodes CASSYAGLYGYTF.

This clonotype occurred a few times. J is TRBJ1-6 and V is TRBV9; D gene unclear. Trimming left V 2 bases short and J 0 bases short, with 9 bases between. Germline lookup yields CDR1 SGDLS and CDR2 YYNGEE. This CDR3 region has 16 residues. The CDR3 reads CASSVGGSSYNSPLHF. CDR3 DNA sequence: TGTGCCAGCAGCGTGGGCGGCAGCTCCTATAATTCACCCCTCCACTTT.

This clonotype was picked up a small number of times. The genes are TRBV29-1 and TRBJ1-1; 9 positions agree with TRBD1. Germline CDR1 and CDR2: SQVTM and ANQGSEA. CDR3 size: 13 residues. The J segment lost 0 bases and the V segment lost 8 bases, leaving 4 bases of the junction unmatched. This CDR3 is CSSGQGLNTEAFF. DNA for the CDR3: TGCAGCTCTGGACAGGGGTTGAACACTGAAGCTTTCTTT.

V and J are TRBV28 and TRBJ2-1; 15 bases fit TRBD2. There are 16 residues in the CDR3. The germline gives CDR1 MDHEN, CDR2 SYDVKM. V was clipped by 5 bases and J by 2 bases; unmatched bases: 1. The CDR3 spells CASSGTSGGTYNEQFF. CDR3 nucleotide sequence: TGTGCCAGCAGTGGGACTAGCGGGGGGACCTACAATGAGCAGTTCTTC.

This clonotype was detected only once. The V and J genes are TRBV6-2 or TRBV6-3 and TRBJ1-1; a possible D gene is TRBD1 (6 bases). Looked up from germline, CDR1 is MNHEY and CDR2 is SVGEGT. This CDR3 contains 17 residues. Trimming removed 2 bases from V and 0 bases from J, with 16 bases in between. The CDR3 nucleotides read TGTGCCAGCAGTTACCTCTCGGGGGCGACGGTGAACACTGAAGCTTTCTTT. It yields the protein CASSYLSGATVNTEAFF.

The J gene is TRBJ1-3, the V gene TRBV27, with D hard to call. Deletions cut 0 bases from V and 2 bases from J, with 8 bases between. The CDR3 extends over 15 amino acids. CDR1 is MNHEY and CDR2 is SMNVEV in the germline V gene (reference sequence). CDR3 DNA: TGTGCCAGCAGTTTATCGGTGGCAGCTGGAAACACCATATATTTT. This translates into CASSLSVAAGNTIYF.

The chain is built from TRBV28 and TRBJ2-3, with 12 bases identical to TRBD2. This CDR3 region has 14 residues. Germline CDR1 MDHEN, CDR2 SYDVKM. V shed 5 bases, J shed 7 bases, and the junction held 4 bases outside the gene matches. DNA of the CDR3: TGTGCCAGCAGTCTAGCGGGGGGGAAATATACGCAGTATTTT. It codes for CASSLAGGKYTQYF.

The chain links TRBV6-2 or TRBV6-3 to TRBJ1-1; 8 bases agree with TRBD1. V gave up 6 bases and J gave up 3 bases; unmatched junction bases: 3. Looked up from germline, CDR1 is MNHEY and CDR2 is SVGEGT. This CDR3 region has 13 residues. CDR3 sequence: CASRVQGDTEAFF. CDR3 nucleotides: TGTGCCAGCAGGGTACAGGGGGACACTGAAGCTTTCTTT.

This clonotype was observed many times. The chain has TRBV4-1 and TRBJ1-1; D is ambiguous. Trimming stripped 1 base from V and 5 bases from J, with 17 bases between. CDR1 is MGHRA and CDR2 is YSYEKL in the germline V gene. The CDR3 covers 16 residues. For the CDR3, the DNA is TGCGCCAGCAGCCAAGGGCGGGGAGGTAGTGGAACTGAAGCTTTCTTT. Protein sequence: CASSQGRGGSGTEAFF.